The source of this T cell receptor beta chain is a study of control samples from healthy donors and cancer patients. Clones were read by immunoSEQ multiplex PCR, and TCRdb kept only the in-frame ones, dropping some. The repertoire has 95,000 to 130,000 clones, 70% to 90% of them found once; the top ten carry less than 3%. Germline V gives CDR1 SGHTA, CDR2 FQGTGA. This CDR3 is 13 amino acids long. The V and J ends lost 2 bases and 8 bases respectively, with 10 bases between them. The sequenced sample consisted of blood. The receptor's source is a woman aged 70-85 years in good health. V gene TRBV7-3 combines with J gene TRBJ2-4, with no clear D. CDR3: CASSLGQADIQYF. CDR3 sequence (DNA): TGTGCCAGCAGCTTAGGGCAGGCCGACATTCAGTACTTC.